This T cell receptor beta chain was sequenced during a study of CD8 T cells in ankylosing spondylitis. Study findings and constraints: What seemed typical of ankylosing spondylitis blood was a TCR beta motif built from about 8 highly homologous variants.

This clonotype occurred many times. Its antigen is currently unknown. TCRdb called the 5' RACE reads again in MiXCR, with one record for every CDR3 protein. The data contain under 200,000 distinct CDR3 sequences, 9.5% to 13% of them seen just once; the ten biggest clones take up 25% to 35%. Trimming took 2 bases from V and 1 from J, leaving 11 bases between them. Germline V gene data show CDR1 as MNHEY and CDR2 as SVGAGI. The CDR3 extends over 15 amino acids. This clonotype was obtained from a male donor with ankylosing spondylitis or in good health (not recorded which). Sequenced input: blood, either unsorted or a sorted T cell fraction (not recorded which). The rearrangement uses TRBV6-5 and TRBJ1-1, with D unclear. The CDR3 sequence: CASSYGDLGNTEAFF. DNA for the CDR3: TGTGCCAGCAGTTACGGTGATTTGGGGAACACTGAAGCTTTCTTT.